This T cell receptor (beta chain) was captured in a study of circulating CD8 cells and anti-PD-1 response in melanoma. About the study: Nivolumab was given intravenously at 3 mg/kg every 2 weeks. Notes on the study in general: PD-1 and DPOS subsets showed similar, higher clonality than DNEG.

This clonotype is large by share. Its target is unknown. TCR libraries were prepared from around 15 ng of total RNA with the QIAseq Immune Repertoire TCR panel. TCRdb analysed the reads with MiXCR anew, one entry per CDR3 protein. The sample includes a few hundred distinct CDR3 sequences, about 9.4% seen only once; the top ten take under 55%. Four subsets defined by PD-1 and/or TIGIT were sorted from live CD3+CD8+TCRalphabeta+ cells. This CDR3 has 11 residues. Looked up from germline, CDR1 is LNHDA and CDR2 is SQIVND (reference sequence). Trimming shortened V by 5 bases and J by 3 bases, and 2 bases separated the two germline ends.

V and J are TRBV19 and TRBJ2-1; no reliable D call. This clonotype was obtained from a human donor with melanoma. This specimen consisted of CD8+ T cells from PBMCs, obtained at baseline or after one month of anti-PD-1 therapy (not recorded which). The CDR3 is CASSDYNEQFF. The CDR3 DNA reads TGTGCCAGTAGTGACTACAATGAGCAGTTCTTC.